This entry lists 31 T cell receptor beta chains sequenced from one sample in a study of shared clonotypes between healthy human individuals. Naive CD8 cells, CD45RO-negative and positively selected for CCR7, excluded terminally differentiated effector memory CD45RA+ cells. Clones were read by immunoSEQ multiplex PCR, and TCRdb kept only the in-frame ones, dropping some. This sample has about 2 million clones, with about 95% found just once. Sequenced material: naive CD8+ T cells sorted from blood. The source is a man between 18 and 29 years old in good health.

The chain employs TRBV5-8 and TRBJ1-2, with D unclear. This CDR3 is 14 amino acids long. The germline gives CDR1 SGHTS, CDR2 YDEGEE. V was trimmed by 1 base and J by 8 bases, leaving 15 bases between them. The DNA for the CDR3 is TGTGCCAGCAGCTTGTATTGGGAGGCGAGGGGCTACACCTTC. Translated, it gives CASSLYWEARGYTF.

The J gene is TRBJ2-1, the V gene TRBV13, with a weak D call TRBD2 (5 bases). V gave up 5 bases and J gave up 7 bases, with 21 bases separating them. This CDR3 region has 16 residues. Germline CDR1 reads PRHDT; CDR2 reads FYEKMQ (reference sequence). The CDR3 nucleotides are TGTGCCAGCAGCCCGCCGGTCGGGGTAGGTGAGAATGAGCAGTTCTTC. It encodes CASSPPVGVGENEQFF.

V and J are TRBV6-5 and TRBJ2-7; D is ambiguous. CDR3 length: 15 amino acids. V was clipped by 0 bases and J by 3 bases, with 12 bases between them. The germline gives CDR1 MNHEY, CDR2 SVGAGI. This CDR3 is CASSYSIIGNYEQYF. The CDR3 coding sequence is TGTGCCAGCAGTTACTCGATAATAGGGAACTACGAGCAGTACTTC.

This clone was detected only once. The chain employs TRBV5-1 and TRBJ2-7, with D perhaps assigned TRBD1 or TRBD2 (6 bases each). V shed 2 bases and J shed 0 bases, with 15 bases lying between them. Germline V gene lookup returns CDR1 SGHRS and CDR2 YFSETQ. The CDR3 is made up of 16 amino acids. The CDR3 coding sequence is TGCGCCAGCAGCTTAACTGGGGGGCCGAGCTCCTACGAGCAGTACTTC. This gives the protein CASSLTGGPSSYEQYF.

The chain recombines TRBV7-6 with TRBJ2-7, with TRBD2 identical over 9 bases. The length of the CDR3 is 14 residues. V was pared by 9 bases and J by 0 bases, with 6 bases of the junction left unmatched. CDR1 and CDR2 (germline): SGHVS, FNYEAQ. CDR3 region: CASKLAGDSYEQYF. In nucleotides, the CDR3 is TGTGCCAGTAAATTAGCGGGAGACTCCTACGAGCAGTACTTC.

This clone has only one observation. This rearrangement joins TRBV27 to TRBJ2-5; 8 bases line up with TRBD2. CDR3 length: 14 amino acids. The V gene end was trimmed by 5 bases and the J gene end by 4 bases; junction bases not matched to a gene: 6. CDR1 is MNHEY, CDR2 SMNVEV, per germline (reference sequence). CDR3 sequence: CASSPTSVGETQYF. In DNA, the CDR3 is TGTGCCAGCAGTCCGACTAGCGTTGGAGAGACCCAGTACTTC.

Of note for this clone: The germline gene is not matched at one end of the junction; a read error may be the cause. This rearrangement joins TRBV15 to TRBJ1-5; 11 nucleotides match TRBD1. This CDR3 comprises 15 residues. CDR1 and CDR2 from the germline V gene are LNHNV and YYDKDF (reference sequence). Written as DNA, the CDR3 is TGTGCCACCAGCAGACGGACAGGGGGCAAACAGCCCCAGCATTTT. Translation: CATSRRTGGKQPQHF.

The chain uses TRBV29-1 and TRBJ1-5; D is ambiguous. The CDR3 totals 14 residues. Germline CDR1 and CDR2: SQVTM and ANQGSEA. Trimming removed 6 bases from V and 0 bases from J, with 12 bases in between. CDR3 coding DNA: TGCAGCGTCGAGGAGGATCATAGCAATCAGCCCCAGCATTTT. Translating gives CSVEEDHSNQPQHF.

Written as DNA, the CDR3 is TGCGCCAGCAGAGCCTCTACCCGGGAGAGCTCCTACGAGCAGTACTTC. Protein: CASRASTRESSYEQYF. The chain combines TRBV5-1 with TRBJ2-7; D may be TRBD2 (6 bases). V was cut by 5 bases and J by 0 bases, with 18 bases left in between. The CDR3 is 16 amino acids. Germline-derived CDR1 and CDR2 are SGHRS and YFSETQ.

V gene TRBV5-6 combines with J gene TRBJ2-7; D not certain. CDR1 is SGHDT, CDR2 YYEEEE, per germline. The CDR3 is made up of 12 amino acids. Between the trimmed V and J ends, which lost 3 bases and 3 bases, there was a span of 7 bases. CDR3 sequence reads: CASSSFSYEQYF. In DNA form, the CDR3 reads TGTGCCAGCAGCTCATTCAGCTACGAGCAGTACTTC. Looking up the rest from reference TRBV5-6 and TRBJ2-7 gives the full variable domain: DAGVTQSPTHLIKTRGQQVTLRCSPKSGHDTVSWYQQALGQGPQFIFQYYEEEERQRGNFPDRFSGHQFPNYSSELNVNALLLGDSALYLCASSSFSYEQYFGPGTRLTVT.

Worth noting for this clone: This same CDR3 is encoded by further DNA sequences in the sample. This rearrangement joins TRBV5-1 to TRBJ2-1; 7 bases are shared with TRBD1. Per germline, CDR1 SGHRS and CDR2 YFSETQ. The CDR3 runs to 15 residues. The V and J ends lost 2 bases and 3 bases, in that order; junction bases with no gene match: 5. The CDR3 nucleotides are TGCGCCAGCAGCTTCTCTCAGGGGGTCTACAATGAGCAGTTCTTC. Translation: CASSFSQGVYNEQFF.

The chain carries TRBV7-2 and TRBJ2-2; TRBD2 aligns across 10 bases. J gave up 5 bases and V 5 bases, and 11 bases lay outside the gene matches. Germline V gives CDR1 SGHTA, CDR2 FQGNSA. The CDR3 runs to 17 residues. CDR3 sequence (DNA): TGTGCCAGCAGCCTCTACTCGCCTAGCGGGAGAACCGGGGAGCTGTTTTTT. Protein product: CASSLYSPSGRTGELFF.

V gene TRBV7-9 combines with J gene TRBJ2-1, with 10 bases fitting TRBD2. The germline V gene encodes CDR1 SEHNR and CDR2 FQNEAQ (reference sequence). V lost 5 bases and J lost 7; bases outside the gene matches: 11. This CDR3 contains 16 residues. CDR3 in DNA: TGTGCCAGCAGCCCCCGTGGAGCGGGGGGGCCAAATGAGCAGTTCTTC. Translated, it gives CASSPRGAGGPNEQFF.

The chain carries TRBV5-1 and TRBJ2-7; D might be TRBD1 or TRBD2, each matching 6 bases. The CDR3 has 14 residues. Germline loops: CDR1 SGHRS, CDR2 YFSETQ. V lost 4 bases to trimming and J lost 3 bases, with 14 bases between them. The CDR3 protein is CASSPEGGIYEQYF. The CDR3 DNA reads as TGCGCCAGCAGCCCCGAAGGGGGGATCTACGAGCAGTACTTC.

This clone was seen once. The rearrangement links TRBV9 to TRBJ1-5; D gene ambiguous. The length of the CDR3 is 14 residues. Per the germline V gene, CDR1 is SGDLS and CDR2 is YYNGEE. V shed 2 bases and J shed 6 bases, with 12 bases lying between them. CDR3 bases: TGTGCCAGCAGCGTGGGGTATGGCAGTCAGCCCCAGCATTTT. Translation gives CASSVGYGSQPQHF.

As DNA, the CDR3 is TGTGCCACCAGCAGAGGGGGCAGGGGGCTTGAAAAACTGTTTTTT. It codes for CATSRGGRGLEKLFF. The J gene is TRBJ1-4, the V gene TRBV15; the match to TRBD1 covers 8 bases. Germline assignment: CDR1 LNHNV and CDR2 YYDKDF (reference sequence). V shed 1 base, J shed 7 bases, and the junction held 5 bases outside the gene matches. This CDR3 comprises 15 residues. Using reference TRBV15 and TRBJ1-4 for the parts outside the CDR3, the full variable domain is DAMVIQNPRYQVTQFGKPVTLSCSQTLNHNVMYWYQQKSSQAPKLLFHYYDKDFNNEADTPDNFQSRRPNTSFCFLDIRSPGLGDTAMYLCATSRGGRGLEKLFFGSGTQLSVL.

In the case of this clone: In the same sample, other DNA sequences code for this CDR3. The chain links TRBV5-4 to TRBJ2-2; 7 bases are shared with TRBD1. J gave up 1 base and V 2 bases, and 2 bases lay outside the gene matches. Germline values: CDR1 SGHNT, CDR2 YYREEE (reference sequence). This CDR3 is 15 amino acids long. CDR3 DNA: TGTGCCAGCAGCTTTGGGACAGAGAACACCGGGGAGCTGTTTTTT. Protein sequence: CASSFGTENTGELFF.

The chain couples TRBV7-9 to TRBJ1-6; possibly TRBD1 for D (6 bases). This CDR3 is built from 16 residues. Germline CDR1 is SEHNR and CDR2 is FQNEAQ (reference sequence). Trimming pared 2 bases from V and 8 bases from J, leaving 16 bases between. The CDR3 loop is CASSLIQGSSYSPLHF. CDR3 in DNA: TGTGCCAGCAGCTTAATCCAGGGGTCTTCCTATTCACCCCTCCACTTT.

Concerning this clone: Different DNA sequences within this sample yield the same CDR3. Here the CDR3 reads CASSFDRGNTIYF. Written as DNA, the CDR3 is TGTGCCAGCAGTTTCGATAGGGGAAACACCATATATTTT. The chain recombines TRBV27 with TRBJ1-3; no clear D. The CDR3 contains 13 residues. The germline V and J ends were trimmed by 3 bases and 4 bases, with 7 bases remaining between them. The V gene's germline CDR1 is MNHEY and CDR2 SMNVEV (reference sequence).

This rearrangement joins TRBV5-6 to TRBJ2-7; 9 bases line up with TRBD2. CDR1 is SGHDT and CDR2 is YYEEEE in the germline V gene. The CDR3 extends over 15 amino acids. V trimming: 4 bases; J trimming: 1 base; junction bases outside the gene matches: 6. DNA of the CDR3: TGTGCCAGCAGCCCTAGCGGGGTGGAATCCTACGAGCAGTACTTC. It yields the protein CASSPSGVESYEQYF.

This chain connects TRBV7-9 to TRBJ2-7; 9 bases map to TRBD1. The V and J ends lost 5 bases and 6 bases, in that order; junction bases with no gene match: 5. The CDR3 loop spans 13 amino acids. Germline V gene sequence: CDR1 SEHNR, CDR2 FQNEAQ (reference sequence). CDR3 loop: CASSLTGGGEQYF. In DNA, the CDR3 is TGTGCCAGCAGCCTAACAGGGGGCGGCGAGCAGTACTTC.

V usage is TRBV6-6 and J usage is TRBJ2-5, with a tentative D call TRBD2 (5 bases). Germline V gives CDR1 MNHNY, CDR2 SVGAGI (reference sequence). The CDR3 has 14 residues. V was cut by 6 bases and J by 5 bases, with 16 bases left in between. The CDR3 loop is CASSAGSRRETQYF. The DNA for the CDR3 is TGTGCCAGCAGCGCGGGTTCTCGGCGGGAGACCCAGTACTTC.

V usage is TRBV10-3 and J usage is TRBJ2-2, with D possibly matching TRBD2 (5 bases). The V end was cut by 5 bases, the J end by 2 bases, with 9 bases between. This CDR3 has 14 residues. Germline V gene sequence: CDR1 ENHRY, CDR2 SYGVKD. The CDR3 bases are TGTGCCATCAGTAGCCCGGGAAACACCGGGGAGCTGTTTTTT. Translating it yields CAISSPGNTGELFF.

J is TRBJ2-7 and V is TRBV13; D gene unclear. The CDR3 runs 12 residues. The germline gives CDR1 PRHDT, CDR2 FYEKMQ (reference sequence). Trimming removed 5 bases from V and 6 bases from J, with 11 bases in between. In DNA, the CDR3 is TGTGCCAGCAGCCCCTCAGATAGCGAGCAGTACTTC. Amino acid sequence: CASSPSDSEQYF.

The chain has TRBV19 and TRBJ1-6; 8 bases align to TRBD1. CDR1 and CDR2 from the germline V gene are LNHDA and SQIVND (reference sequence). The V segment lost 9 bases and the J segment 7 bases; nucleotides outside the gene matches: 5. The CDR3 length is 13 residues. The DNA for the CDR3 is TGTGCCAGCGGACAGGGCGAAAATTCACCCCTCCACTTT. As protein: CASGQGENSPLHF.

The chain combines TRBV2 with TRBJ2-7; no firm D call. Germline loops: CDR1 SNHLY, CDR2 FYNNEI. The CDR3 has 14 amino acids. The V end was cut by 4 bases, the J end by 3 bases, with 13 bases between. The CDR3 region is CASSGPTESYEQYF. DNA for the CDR3: TGTGCCAGCAGTGGGCCAACCGAAAGCTACGAGCAGTACTTC.

This chain's CDR3 is CASSLVPQDGPTDTQYF. For the CDR3, the DNA is TGTGCCAGCAGCTTGGTCCCTCAGGACGGACCCACAGATACGCAGTATTTT. The chain employs TRBV5-5 and TRBJ2-3; D is undetermined. Between the trimmed V and J ends, which lost 0 bases and 2 bases, there was a span of 16 bases. CDR1 SGHKS and CDR2 YYEKEE come from the germline V gene (reference sequence). The CDR3 length is 17 residues.

The rearrangement uses TRBV5-1 and TRBJ1-2, with 7 bases that match TRBD1. The CDR3 covers 16 residues. Looked up from germline, CDR1 is SGHRS and CDR2 is YFSETQ. V dropped 0 bases and J dropped 4; count of bases not matched to a gene: 9. The CDR3 coding sequence is TGCGCCAGCAGCTTGGGTATGGCAGGGGGTATCTATGGCTACACCTTC. It specifies CASSLGMAGGIYGYTF.

The chain has TRBV10-3 and TRBJ2-7, with TRBD2 matching 8 bases. With V trimmed by 3 bases and J by 5 bases, 9 bases remained unmatched. CDR3 size: 15 residues. Germline lookup yields CDR1 ENHRY and CDR2 SYGVKD. The CDR3 here is CAISELLRGVDEQYF. The DNA for the CDR3 is TGTGCCATCAGTGAACTCTTGCGGGGGGTCGACGAGCAGTACTTC.

In this sample, this clone turned up once. The V gene is TRBV2, the J gene TRBJ2-6, with D unresolved. With 0 bases removed from V and 2 bases from J, the gap between germline ends came to 14 bases. CDR1 is SNHLY and CDR2 is FYNNEI in the germline V gene. This CDR3 comprises 18 residues. The CDR3 sequence: CASSEAPPWSAGANVLTF. In DNA form, the CDR3 reads TGTGCCAGCAGTGAAGCGCCACCATGGAGCGCTGGGGCCAACGTCCTGACTTTC.

The J gene is TRBJ2-3, the V gene TRBV6-5; 11 bases are a match to TRBD2. The V and J ends lost 0 bases and 4 bases, in that order; junction bases with no gene match: 3. The CDR3 loop spans 16 amino acids. Germline V gene lookup returns CDR1 MNHEY and CDR2 SVGAGI. The DNA of the CDR3 is TGTGCCAGCAGTTACTCCCCTAGCGGGAGGTCAGATACGCAGTATTTT. It specifies CASSYSPSGRSDTQYF.